Presented here are 7 T cell receptor beta chains from one specimen sequenced in a study of blood T cell repertoires in COVID-19. The table came from immunoSEQ multiplex PCR; TCRdb's copy has only in-frame clones and leaves some out. The data show over 200,000 clones, with 87% seen just once and 1.9% held by the top ten. Sequencing was carried out using peripheral blood. These receptors were taken from a middle-aged man with active or convalescent COVID-19.

J is TRBJ2-3 and V is TRBV10-1, with D unresolved. This CDR3 comprises 13 residues. The V and J ends lost 2 bases and 3 bases respectively, with 6 bases between them. Germline V CDR1 and CDR2: WNHNN, SYGVQD (reference sequence). The CDR3 DNA is TGCGCCAGCAGTGAGGGAGCAACAGATACGCAGTATTTT. This translates into CASSEGATDTQYF.

The gene calls are TRBV5-6 and TRBJ2-3, with 12 bases matching TRBD1. J gave up 5 bases and V 4 bases, and 8 bases lay outside the gene matches. Germline values: CDR1 SGHDT, CDR2 YYEEEE. The CDR3 runs 16 residues. CDR3 nucleotide sequence: TGTGCCAGCAGCCCACCGGGACAGGGGGCGGGAGATACGCAGTATTTT. It specifies CASSPPGQGAGDTQYF.

The chain employs TRBV5-1 and TRBJ2-7, with TRBD2 matching 7 bases. Germline CDR1 reads SGHRS; CDR2 reads YFSETQ. The CDR3 spans 15 residues. Trimming removed 4 bases from V and 2 bases from J; junction bases left unmatched: 9. The CDR3 region is CASSPLSGLTYEQYF. CDR3 bases: TGCGCCAGCAGCCCCCTTAGCGGGCTGACCTACGAGCAGTACTTC.

The rearrangement uses TRBV6-5 and TRBJ2-1, with D maybe TRBD1 (6 bases). Trimming took 2 bases from V and 6 from J, leaving 11 bases between them. The CDR3 length is 14 residues. Germline values: CDR1 MNHEY, CDR2 SVGAGI. The CDR3 protein is CASSYPGHLNEQFF. The DNA for the CDR3 is TGTGCCAGCAGTTACCCGGGACACCTCAATGAGCAGTTCTTC.

V gene TRBV6-5 combines with J gene TRBJ1-1, with 8 bases that match TRBD1. CDR3 length: 13 residues. With 8 bases clipped from V and 3 bases from J, the junction kept 5 bases outside the gene matches. Germline CDR1 is MNHEY and CDR2 is SVGAGI. CDR3 protein: CASETGGYTEAFF. CDR3 coding DNA: TGTGCCAGCGAAACAGGGGGGTACACTGAAGCTTTCTTT.

This chain joins TRBV11-3 and TRBJ2-5; D gene uncertain. V gave up 6 bases and J gave up 1 base, with 9 bases separating them. Germline CDR1 is SGHNT and CDR2 is YENEEA. CDR3 size: 13 residues. CDR3 DNA sequence: TGTGCCAGCAGTGACACAACCCAAGAGACCCAGTACTTC. Translated: CASSDTTQETQYF.

This chain uses TRBV7-9 with TRBJ1-1; no firm D call. V was trimmed by 1 base and J by 3 bases, leaving 9 bases between them. Germline CDR1 reads SEHNR; CDR2 reads FQNEAQ (reference sequence). The CDR3 runs to 14 residues. DNA for the CDR3: TGTGCCAGCAGCTTAGGGAGTGTCGACACTGAAGCTTTCTTT. This gives the protein CASSLGSVDTEAFF.